This T cell receptor beta chain was sequenced during a study of response to subunit inactivated influenza vaccine. TCRdb reprocessed the RT-PCR reads via MiXCR and lists one record per CDR3 protein. Among more than 400,000 distinct CDR3 sequences listed, around 7.7% were seen once. Findings of the study overall: Only a handful of new T cells, the authors suggested, are recruited with each seasonal influenza vaccination.

The germline V gene encodes CDR1 MRHNA and CDR2 SNTAGT. Deletions cut 8 bases from V and 0 bases from J, with 9 bases between. CDR3 length equals 13 residues. Many counts were recorded for this clonotype. Its cognate antigen is unknown. Sequenced here: PBMCs from blood, sampled approximately 25 months after vaccination. The source is a man between 50 and 69 years old who received an inactivated influenza vaccine. The chain has TRBV6-4 and TRBJ2-3; a weak D match, TRBD1 (6 bases). The CDR3 region has the DNA TGTGCCAGCGGGGACACTAGCACAGATACGCAGTATTTT. Protein sequence: CASGDTSTDTQYF.